Only a few counts were recorded for the clone carrying this T cell receptor beta chain. The CDR3 is 16 residues long. V lost 0 bases and J lost 1, with 13 bases in between. In germline, CDR1 is SGHDT, CDR2 YYEEEE. This entry belongs to a study of T-cell memory formation after mild COVID-19. TCRdb analysed the 5' RACE reads with MiXCR anew, one entry per CDR3 protein. There are 50,000 to 70,000 distinct CDR3 sequences in the sample; 9% to 15% occur only once, and under 25% lies in the top ten. The source of this sequence is a man younger than 30 who had mild COVID-19 (a few samples of this study predate the infection). Cell type and time point are not known. The material sequenced was PBMCs or a T cell subset sorted from them (not recorded which). The gene calls are TRBV5-6 and TRBJ1-1; the D is unclear. The CDR3 DNA follows: TGTGCCAGCAGCTTGGGCATCCAGGCAGGGAACACTGAAGCTTTCTTT. Protein: CASSLGIQAGNTEAFF. The whole variable domain, remainder taken from reference TRBV5-6 and TRBJ1-1, is DAGVTQSPTHLIKTRGQQVTLRCSPKSGHDTVSWYQQALGQGPQFIFQYYEEEERQRGNFPDRFSGHQFPNYSSELNVNALLLGDSALYLCASSLGIQAGNTEAFFGQGTRLTVV.